This TCR beta chain emerged from a study of blood T cells in healthy people across ages. Ranging in age from about 6 to 95, the donors were healthy Caucasian individuals from Russia. Each sample had at least 6 million PBMCs isolated. PCR was performed a second time for roughly 7 to 11 cycles using a sample-barcoded 5' primer and a J-beta primer mix. Through a template-switch adaptor with 12 random nucleotides, each cDNA molecule received a tag. From the 5' RACE reads, TCRdb called clonotypes with MiXCR, one entry per CDR3 protein. The profile shows some 860,000 distinct CDR3 sequences, 56% of them singletons. After removal of 6 bases from V and 4 bases from J, the junction contained 8 bases not matched to a gene. The V gene's germline CDR1 is SGHTA and CDR2 FQGTGA. CDR3 length equals 15 residues. As regards this clonotype: What it recognizes is unknown.

Study results and limitations: The unsorted PBMCs prevented any conclusive comparison of naive versus antigen-experienced cells.

The source material was blood. The rearrangement uses TRBV7-3 and TRBJ2-1; 8 bases line up with TRBD2. This TCR derives from a man between 40 and 49 years old in good health. CDR3 loop: CASSRQSGGYNEQFF. CDR3 bases: TGTGCCAGCAGTCGCCAGTCGGGAGGGTACAATGAGCAGTTCTTC.